Each of the 26 T cell receptor beta chains below was sequenced from the same sample in a study of cytomegalovirus exposure and HLA in healthy donors (dated 2017 in TCRdb). The library was generated by the immunoSEQ multiplex PCR assay. The multiplex PCR relied on a mix of 60 forward primers for TCR Vbeta segments and 13 reverse primers for TCR Jbeta segments. TCRdb carries this immuneACCESS record with in-frame sequences only. Its versions omit some clonotypes, under half of them owing to an unresolved V gene in the studies checked, with the rest unexplained. The table for this sample lists about 200,000 clones; about 89% of them were counted only once. Together, the top ten hold 1% to 1.5% of the sample. Input material: PBMCs. These receptors were obtained from a man aged 30 to 39 in good health and CMV-seronegative.

The genes are TRBV7-2 and TRBJ1-4, with D unclear. Trimming left V 0 bases short and J 10 bases short, with 6 bases between. The length of the CDR3 is 12 residues. Germline loops: CDR1 SGHTA, CDR2 FQGNSA. CDR3 in amino acids: CASSLARGKLFF. The CDR3 region has the DNA TGTGCCAGCAGCTTAGCGCGGGGAAAACTGTTTTTT. The full variable domain, with the rest looked up from reference TRBV7-2 and TRBJ1-4, is GAGVSQSPSNKVTEKGKDVELRCDPISGHTALYWYRQSLGQGLEFLIYFQGNSAPDKSGLPSDRFSAERTGGSVSTLTIQRTQQEDSAVYLCASSLARGKLFFGSGTQLSVL.

CDR3 sequence: CASRSPRALNTGELFF. CDR3 DNA sequence: TGCGCCAGCAGAAGTCCCAGGGCCCTAAACACCGGGGAGCTGTTTTTT. The V call is TRBV23-1, the J call TRBJ2-2; tentative D call: TRBD1 (5 bases). TRBV23-1 is designated an ORF whose function remains uncertain. V shed 6 bases and J shed 2 bases, with 16 bases lying between them. The CDR3 spans 16 residues.

The chain uses TRBV18 and TRBJ1-1, with TRBD1 identical over 7 bases. Trimming took 1 base from V and 1 from J; bases not matched to a gene: 6. CDR3 length: 16 amino acids. Germline CDR1 is KGHSH and CDR2 is LQKENI. DNA for the CDR3: TGTGCCAGCTCACCACAGGGACAGACAGCGAACACTGAAGCTTTCTTT. This gives the protein CASSPQGQTANTEAFF.

The chain links TRBV6-5 to TRBJ1-1, with TRBD1 matching 8 bases. The CDR3 runs 13 residues. V shed 4 bases and J 5 bases; nucleotides not matched to a gene: 3. Germline CDR1 is MNHEY and CDR2 is SVGAGI. The CDR3 nucleotides are TGTGCCAGCAGTTCCACAGGGGGAACTGAAGCTTTCTTT. It is translated as CASSSTGGTEAFF.

This rearrangement joins TRBV4-1 to TRBJ2-1; perhaps TRBD2 as D (5 bases). Germline CDR1 is MGHRA and CDR2 is YSYEKL. The CDR3 contains 17 residues. Between the trimmed V and J ends, which lost 1 base and 7 bases, there was a span of 20 bases. In DNA form, the CDR3 reads TGCGCCAGCAGCCAAGCCCCCCCGGGAAAAGGGAGAAATGAGCAGTTCTTC. Protein: CASSQAPPGKGRNEQFF.

This chain connects TRBV7-8 to TRBJ2-7, with 7 bases matching TRBD2. This CDR3 comprises 13 residues. The germline gives CDR1 SGHVS, CDR2 FQNEAQ. J lost 2 bases, V lost 2 bases, and 0 bases had no gene match. CDR3 DNA: TGTGCCAGCAGCTTACGGGGGGCCTACGAGCAGTACTTC. Its protein is CASSLRGAYEQYF.

The V and J genes are TRBV7-6 and TRBJ2-3; D ambiguous. Between the trimmed V and J ends, which lost 1 base and 0 bases, there was a span of 8 bases. CDR1 is SGHVS and CDR2 is FNYEAQ in the germline V gene. This CDR3 comprises 15 residues. As DNA, the CDR3 is TGTGCCAGCAGCTTAGGGTGGCGGAGCACAGATACGCAGTATTTT. Its translation is CASSLGWRSTDTQYF. Based on the CDR3 plus reference TRBV7-6 and TRBJ2-3, the full variable domain is GAGVSQSPRYKVTKRGQDVALRCDPISGHVSLYWYRQALGQGPEFLTYFNYEAQQDKSGLPNDRFSAERPEGSISTLTIQRTEQRDSAMYRCASSLGWRSTDTQYFGPGTRLTVL.

The V gene is TRBV28, the J gene TRBJ2-3; 11 nucleotides match TRBD2. This CDR3 comprises 14 residues. The trim removed 6 bases at V and 5 bases at J, leaving 4 bases unmatched. CDR1 is MDHEN, CDR2 SYDVKM, per germline. The CDR3 spells CASSVAGGQDTQYF. The CDR3 bases are TGTGCCAGCAGCGTAGCGGGGGGGCAAGATACGCAGTATTTT.

The CDR3 DNA reads as TGTGCCAGCTTCTTGACGGGCAATGAGCAGTTCTTC. Protein: CASFLTGNEQFF. The chain has TRBV6-6 and TRBJ2-1; D remains ambiguous. Germline CDR1 and CDR2: MNHNY and SVGAGI (reference sequence). Trimming left V 8 bases short and J 6 bases short, with 11 bases between. There are 12 residues in the CDR3.

V usage is TRBV28 and J usage is TRBJ1-5; D might be TRBD1 (6 bases). This CDR3 is built from 14 residues. Germline values: CDR1 MDHEN, CDR2 SYDVKM. V dropped 4 bases and J dropped 5 bases, with 12 bases sitting between them. Here the CDR3 reads CASSYDRYDQPQHF. The DNA for the CDR3 is TGTGCCAGCAGTTACGACAGGTACGATCAGCCCCAGCATTTT.

The CDR3 DNA reads as TGTGCCAGCAGTTTAACTAGTTCCTACGAGCAGTACTTC. It codes for CASSLTSSYEQYF. This sequence joins TRBV28 and TRBJ2-7, with a possible D match to TRBD2 (5 bases). Trimming pared 2 bases from V and 1 base from J, leaving 6 bases between. CDR3 size: 13 residues. Per germline, CDR1 MDHEN and CDR2 SYDVKM.

V is TRBV6-5 and J is TRBJ2-1, with 8 nucleotides matching TRBD2. This CDR3 spans 15 amino acids. Germline V CDR1 and CDR2: MNHEY, SVGAGI. The V and J ends lost 6 bases and 7 bases, in that order; junction bases with no gene match: 11. The CDR3 protein is CASSPSGRARNEQFF. The CDR3 DNA is TGTGCCAGCAGCCCCTCCGGGAGGGCACGAAATGAGCAGTTCTTC.

V is TRBV19 and J is TRBJ2-2; no firm D call. This CDR3 comprises 14 residues. The germline V gene has CDR1 LNHDA and CDR2 SQIVND (reference sequence). V was trimmed by 5 bases and J by 5 bases, leaving 12 bases between them. CDR3 coding DNA: TGTGCCAGTAGTTCGGCTAGTTGGACCGGGGAGCTGTTTTTT. This codes for CASSSASWTGELFF.

The CDR3 reads CASSGVGNQPQHF. DNA for the CDR3: TGTGCCAGCAGCGGTGTAGGCAATCAGCCCCAGCATTTT. The V gene is TRBV9, the J gene TRBJ1-5; unclear D gene. CDR3 size: 13 residues. V was shortened by 3 bases and J by 2 bases, with 6 bases between the two germline ends. Germline-derived CDR1 and CDR2 are SGDLS and YYNGEE.

This chain joins TRBV7-9 and TRBJ2-5, with a tentative D call TRBD2 (6 bases). CDR1 and CDR2 from the germline V gene are SEHNR and FQNEAQ (reference sequence). V lost 3 bases, J lost 2 bases, and 10 bases lay in between. This CDR3 is 14 amino acids long. CDR3 bases: TGTGCCAGCAGCTTGACTAGACAACAAGAGACCCAGTACTTC. This sequence encodes CASSLTRQQETQYF.

The V and J genes are TRBV5-1 and TRBJ1-1; D is possibly TRBD1 (5 bases). CDR1 is SGHRS, CDR2 YFSETQ, per germline. The CDR3 length is 16 residues. V shed 0 bases and J shed 0 bases, with 12 bases lying between them. This CDR3 is CASSLEWGVLNTEAFF. DNA for the CDR3: TGCGCCAGCAGCTTGGAATGGGGGGTTTTGAACACTGAAGCTTTCTTT.

There are a few counts of this clone. The rearrangement links TRBV6-1 to TRBJ1-5, with 7 bases identical to TRBD1. Germline V gives CDR1 MNHNS, CDR2 SASEGT. Germline trimming cut 6 bases from V and 3 bases from J; bases unmatched to any gene: 5. This CDR3 has 14 amino acids. The CDR3 spells CASRTGTVNQPQHF. The CDR3 nucleotides are TGTGCCAGCAGGACCGGGACAGTCAATCAGCCCCAGCATTTT.

This clone has only one observation. The chain couples TRBV30 to TRBJ2-4; 8 bases are shared with TRBD2. The germline V gene encodes CDR1 GTSNPN and CDR2 SVGIG (reference sequence). Trimming cost V 0 bases and J 0 bases; bases outside gene matches: 13. This CDR3 contains 19 residues. The CDR3 sequence: CAWSVSRPTSALAKNIQYF. DNA for the CDR3: TGTGCCTGGAGTGTATCCCGTCCGACTAGCGCTTTAGCCAAAAACATTCAGTACTTC. Variable domain in full (rest from reference TRBV30 and TRBJ2-4): SQTIHQWPATLVQPVGSPLSLECTVEGTSNPNLYWYRQAAGRGLQLLFYSVGIGQISSEVPQNLSASRPQDRQFILSSKKLLLSDSGFYLCAWSVSRPTSALAKNIQYFGAGTRLSVL.

This clone appeared a single time. The chain employs TRBV7-9 and TRBJ1-5; D unresolved. Germline V gives CDR1 SEHNR, CDR2 FQNEAQ (reference sequence). The length of the CDR3 is 15 residues. V was cut by 4 bases and J by 4 bases, with 14 bases left in between. CDR3 in amino acids: CASSSGGRWNQPQHF. The CDR3 coding sequence is TGTGCCAGCAGCTCAGGAGGACGGTGGAATCAGCCCCAGCATTTT. The variable domain in full, with the rest retrieved from reference TRBV7-9 and TRBJ1-5, is DTGVSQNPRHKITKRGQNVTFRCDPISEHNRLYWYRQTLGQGPEFLTYFQNEAQLEKSRLLSDRFSAERPKGSFSTLEIQRTEQGDSAMYLCASSSGGRWNQPQHFGDGTRLSIL.

The chain joins TRBV4-1 to TRBJ1-2; the match to TRBD1 covers 9 bases. Germline trimming cut 2 bases from V and 8 bases from J; bases unmatched to any gene: 6. This CDR3 is 14 amino acids long. Germline lookup yields CDR1 MGHRA and CDR2 YSYEKL. The CDR3 coding sequence is TGCGCCAGCAGCCAAAAACAGGGGGCTAGAGGCTACACCTTC. This gives the protein CASSQKQGARGYTF.

The chain couples TRBV9 to TRBJ2-2; TRBD2 aligns across 7 bases. Germline loops: CDR1 SGDLS, CDR2 YYNGEE. The CDR3 has 17 amino acids. V shed 0 bases and J 0 bases; nucleotides not matched to a gene: 5. The CDR3 sequence: CASSVVGRVANTGELFF. The CDR3 region has the DNA TGTGCCAGCAGCGTAGTAGGGAGGGTAGCGAACACCGGGGAGCTGTTTTTT.

Here the CDR3 DNA reads TGCGCCAGCAGTCAAAGACGGACTAGCGGGTGGGATACGCAGTATTTT. As protein: CASSQRRTSGWDTQYF. The chain joins TRBV4-1 to TRBJ2-3; TRBD2 aligns across 11 bases. V shed 6 bases and J 6 bases; nucleotides not matched to a gene: 11. Germline V gene lookup returns CDR1 MGHRA and CDR2 YSYEKL. This CDR3 has 16 residues.

The chain uses TRBV4-2 and TRBJ2-4; 11 bases match TRBD1. The CDR3 contains 18 residues. Germline V gene sequence: CDR1 LGHNA, CDR2 YNFKEQ. The J segment lost 8 bases and the V segment lost 3 bases, leaving 15 bases of the junction unmatched. CDR3 amino acids: CASSHATRTGGEGDIQYF. Here the CDR3 DNA reads TGTGCCAGCAGCCACGCTACCAGGACAGGGGGCGAAGGGGACATTCAGTACTTC.

The chain recombines TRBV13 with TRBJ1-3, with 9 bases fitting TRBD1. The V gene end was trimmed by 3 bases and the J gene end by 1 base; junction bases not matched to a gene: 16. Germline assignment: CDR1 PRHDT and CDR2 FYEKMQ (reference sequence). The length of the CDR3 is 20 residues. CDR3 in DNA: TGTGCCAGCAGCTTCCGTGAATCGTGGGGGACAGGGATTTCTGGAAACACCATATATTTT. Translating it yields CASSFRESWGTGISGNTIYF.

This chain links TRBV18 with TRBJ1-1; TRBD1 agrees at 7 bases. The ends lost 0 bases at V and 1 base at J; junction bases unmatched: 2. This CDR3 contains 15 residues. Germline values: CDR1 KGHSH, CDR2 LQKENI. The CDR3: CASSPPKGANTEAFF. The CDR3, as DNA: TGTGCCAGCTCACCACCGAAGGGGGCGAACACTGAAGCTTTCTTT.

About this clone: At one boundary the junction diverges from the germline segment, which might be a read error. The gene calls are TRBV7-9 and TRBJ1-5; D is possibly TRBD1 (5 bases). The CDR3 consists of 16 residues. Germline loops: CDR1 SEHNR, CDR2 FQNEAQ (reference sequence). CDR3 DNA sequence: TGTTCCAGCAGCTCCGGGGGAGGGACCCCTGGTCAGCCCCAGCATTTT. Translation gives CSSSSGGGTPGQPQHF.